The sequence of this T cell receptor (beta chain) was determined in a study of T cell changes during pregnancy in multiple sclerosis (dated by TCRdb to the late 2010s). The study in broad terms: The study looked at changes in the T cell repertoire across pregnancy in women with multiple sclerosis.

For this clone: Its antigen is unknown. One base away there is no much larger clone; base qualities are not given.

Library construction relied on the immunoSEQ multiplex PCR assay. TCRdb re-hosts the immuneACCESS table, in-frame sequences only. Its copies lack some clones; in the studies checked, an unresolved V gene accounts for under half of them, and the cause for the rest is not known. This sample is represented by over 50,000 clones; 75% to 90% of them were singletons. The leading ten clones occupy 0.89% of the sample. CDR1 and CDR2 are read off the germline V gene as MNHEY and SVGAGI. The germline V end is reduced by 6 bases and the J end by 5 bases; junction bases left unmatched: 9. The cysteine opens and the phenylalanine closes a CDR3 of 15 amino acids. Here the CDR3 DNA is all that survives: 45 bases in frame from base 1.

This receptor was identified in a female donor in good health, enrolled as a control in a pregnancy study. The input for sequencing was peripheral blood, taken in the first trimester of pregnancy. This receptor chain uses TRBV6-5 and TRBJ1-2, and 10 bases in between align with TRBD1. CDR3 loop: CASRPGQGEVYGYTF. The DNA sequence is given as TGTGCCAGCAGACCCGGACAGGGGGAGGTTTATGGCTACACCTTC.